This entry lists 27 T cell receptor beta chains sequenced from one sample in a study of cytomegalovirus exposure and HLA in healthy donors (dated by TCRdb to 2016 to 2017). The method was the immunoSEQ multiplex PCR assay. The multiplex PCR relied on a mix of 60 forward primers for TCR Vbeta segments and 13 reverse primers for TCR Jbeta segments. Sourced from immuneACCESS, this table was stored by TCRdb with only in-frame sequences that have V and J called. A share of the clones is absent; for the studies checked, an unresolved V gene accounts for under half, and the remainder has no known explanation. The sample table lists hundreds of thousands of clones, 70% to 85% of them with a count of one. The ten largest make up approximately 0.5% of the sample. Source material: PBMCs. The origin of the receptors is a middle-aged woman in good health and CMV-seronegative.

The chain is built from TRBV4-3 and TRBJ2-3; TRBD1 might be the D (5 bases). CDR3 length equals 15 residues. Germline V gene data show CDR1 as LGHNA and CDR2 as YSLEER. V was clipped by 1 base and J by 2 bases, with 10 bases between them. CDR3 protein: CASSQVGHDTDTQYF. Written as DNA, the CDR3 is TGCGCCAGCAGCCAAGTGGGGCACGACACAGATACGCAGTATTTT.

The rearrangement joins TRBV28 to TRBJ1-2; weak D call: TRBD1 (5 bases). Germline V CDR1 and CDR2: MDHEN, SYDVKM. The CDR3 is 13 amino acids. The V end lost 3 bases, the J end lost 4 bases, and 9 bases lay between the germline ends. The CDR3 region has the DNA TGTGCCAGCAGTTTCGGGGGACTCTATGGCTACACCTTC. It encodes CASSFGGLYGYTF.

The chain couples TRBV5-4 to TRBJ2-7, with 8 nucleotides matching TRBD1. The CDR3 loop spans 16 amino acids. V gave up 4 bases and J gave up 2 bases; unmatched junction bases: 11. CDR1 is SGHNT and CDR2 is YYREEE in the germline V gene (reference sequence). The CDR3 DNA reads TGTGCCAGCAGCACCCCCCAGGGGGCGACCCCCTACGAGCAGTACTTC. Amino acids: CASSTPQGATPYEQYF.

The chain employs TRBV4-2 and TRBJ2-3; 11 bases fit TRBD2. Germline CDR1 LGHNA, CDR2 YNFKEQ. The CDR3 extends over 17 amino acids. V shed 11 bases and J 6 bases; nucleotides not matched to a gene: 19. CDR3 amino acids: CASSVAASGGSGDTQYF. CDR3 bases: TGTGCCTCCAGCGTGGCGGCTAGCGGGGGGTCAGGGGATACGCAGTATTTT.

The V call is TRBV6-5, the J call TRBJ1-5; D is unresolved. Germline V gene data show CDR1 as MNHEY and CDR2 as SVGAGI. The ends were cut back, 6 bases at V and 9 bases at J, with 12 bases in the middle. The CDR3 contains 12 residues. CDR3 protein: CASSVAIGPQHF. CDR3 coding DNA: TGTGCCAGCAGCGTAGCGATTGGGCCCCAGCATTTT.

This clone has a handful of counts. This chain joins TRBV2 and TRBJ1-1; D perhaps matches TRBD1 (6 bases). This CDR3 has 13 residues. Germline-derived CDR1 and CDR2 are SNHLY and FYNNEI. Trimming stripped 4 bases from V and 2 bases from J, with 8 bases between. In nucleotides, the CDR3 is TGTGCCAGCAGTGCGGGGGGCAACACTGAAGCTTTCTTT. It encodes CASSAGGNTEAFF. Combining the CDR3 with reference TRBV2 and TRBJ1-1 gives the whole variable domain EPEVTQTPSHQVTQMGQEVILRCVPISNHLYFYWYRQILGQKVEFLVSFYNNEISEKSEIFDDQFSVERPDGSNFTLKIRSTKLEDSAMYFCASSAGGNTEAFFGQGTRLTVV.

This clone was observed a few times. The chain combines TRBV6-5 with TRBJ1-6; 8 bases line up with TRBD1. The CDR3 length is 15 residues. Trimming took 2 bases from V and 7 from J; bases not matched to a gene: 4. The germline gives CDR1 MNHEY, CDR2 SVGAGI. This chain's CDR3 is CASSYERTGNSPLHF. CDR3 bases: TGTGCCAGCAGTTACGAGAGGACAGGGAATTCACCCCTCCACTTT.

This chain connects TRBV6-1 to TRBJ1-2, with 9 bases fitting TRBD1. Germline trimming cut 6 bases from V and 4 bases from J; bases unmatched to any gene: 6. CDR3 length equals 14 residues. Germline V gene sequence: CDR1 MNHNS, CDR2 SASEGT. CDR3 sequence (DNA): TGTGCCAGCAGCCCGGGACAGGGTGTCTATGGCTACACCTTC. This sequence encodes CASSPGQGVYGYTF.

The J gene is TRBJ2-2, the V gene TRBV18; weak D call: TRBD1 (5 bases). V lost 4 bases to trimming and J lost 1 base, with 10 bases between them. CDR1 is KGHSH and CDR2 is LQKENI in the germline V gene. This CDR3 is 15 amino acids long. CDR3 DNA: TGTGCCAGCTCACGTGACAGTGTGAACACCGGGGAGCTGTTTTTT. Translation: CASSRDSVNTGELFF. Complete variable domain (other parts from reference TRBV18 and TRBJ2-2): NAGVMQNPRHLVRRRGQEARLRCSPMKGHSHVYWYRQLPEEGLKFMVYLQKENIIDESGMPKERFSAEFPKEGPSILRIQQVVRGDSAAYFCASSRDSVNTGELFFGEGSRLTVL.

The chain recombines TRBV15 with TRBJ2-3; the D gene is possibly TRBD1 (6 bases). V lost 0 bases to trimming and J lost 5 bases, with 12 bases between them. Germline CDR1 and CDR2: LNHNV and YYDKDF (reference sequence). The CDR3 loop spans 15 amino acids. This chain's CDR3 is CATSRDPGAQDTQYF. In DNA form, the CDR3 reads TGTGCCACCAGCAGAGATCCAGGGGCTCAAGATACGCAGTATTTT.

The chain combines TRBV11-3 with TRBJ2-1; possibly TRBD2 for D (6 bases). Trimming left V 6 bases short and J 4 bases short, with 22 bases between. The CDR3 totals 17 residues. The germline V gene has CDR1 SGHNT and CDR2 YENEEA. The CDR3 spells CASSYTGGWGEYNEQFF. The CDR3 DNA follows: TGTGCCAGCAGTTATACCGGCGGGTGGGGGGAATACAATGAGCAGTTCTTC.

In DNA, the CDR3 is TGCAGCGTGGGACAGGGTTACAACATTCAGTACTTC. This translates into CSVGQGYNIQYF. The chain has TRBV29-1 and TRBJ2-4; TRBD1 matches 9 bases. There are 12 residues in the CDR3. With V trimmed by 6 bases and J by 7 bases, 4 bases remained unmatched. The germline V gene encodes CDR1 SQVTM and CDR2 ANQGSEA.

CDR3 coding DNA: TGTGCCTGGAGTCCCGGAGGAGGGTCACCCCTCCACTTT. Translating it yields CAWSPGGGSPLHF. This chain connects TRBV30 to TRBJ1-6; D gene uncertain. The ends were cut back, 2 bases at V and 10 bases at J, with 12 bases in the middle. The CDR3 spans 13 residues. In germline, CDR1 is GTSNPN, CDR2 SVGIG (reference sequence). Filled out from reference TRBV30 and TRBJ1-6, the complete variable domain reads SQTIHQWPATLVQPVGSPLSLECTVEGTSNPNLYWYRQAAGRGLQLLFYSVGIGQISSEVPQNLSASRPQDRQFILSSKKLLLSDSGFYLCAWSPGGGSPLHFGNGTRLTVT.

The chain links TRBV7-6 to TRBJ2-5; D not certain. Per germline, CDR1 SGHVS and CDR2 FNYEAQ. Trimming removed 7 bases from V and 2 bases from J, with 14 bases in between. The CDR3 has 14 residues. The CDR3 DNA reads as TGTGCCAGCACCACCGCCCCCGGGCAAGAGACCCAGTACTTC. Translation: CASTTAPGQETQYF. The entire variable domain, with the rest obtained from reference TRBV7-6 and TRBJ2-5, is as follows: GAGVSQSPRYKVTKRGQDVALRCDPISGHVSLYWYRQALGQGPEFLTYFNYEAQQDKSGLPNDRFSAERPEGSISTLTIQRTEQRDSAMYRCASTTAPGQETQYFGPGTRLLVL.

This chain uses TRBV9 with TRBJ2-5; TRBD2 agrees at 11 bases. The CDR3 totals 14 residues. In germline, CDR1 is SGDLS, CDR2 YYNGEE. V shed 4 bases and J 5 bases; nucleotides not matched to a gene: 4. The CDR3 is CASSIRTSGETQYF. In nucleotides, the CDR3 is TGTGCCAGCAGCATTCGGACTAGCGGGGAGACCCAGTACTTC.

This clone was observed a handful of times. The chain links TRBV6-1 to TRBJ1-1, with D uncertain. Trimming shortened V by 6 bases and J by 4 bases, and 9 bases separated the two germline ends. The length of the CDR3 is 12 residues. Germline loops: CDR1 MNHNS, CDR2 SASEGT. The CDR3 sequence: CASRRTGTEAFF. The CDR3 DNA reads TGTGCCAGCAGACGGACTGGCACTGAAGCTTTCTTT.

This chain uses TRBV10-3 with TRBJ2-7, with 14 bases fitting TRBD2. Germline-derived CDR1 and CDR2 are ENHRY and SYGVKD. The CDR3 is made up of 16 amino acids. Trimming at V came to 4 bases and at J to 3 bases, leaving 5 bases not matched to a gene. This CDR3 is CAISGTSGGQDYEQYF. The CDR3, as DNA: TGTGCCATCAGTGGGACTAGCGGGGGGCAGGACTACGAGCAGTACTTC.

The chain employs TRBV27 and TRBJ2-3, with TRBD1 identical over 9 bases. Losses at the gene ends were 5 bases for V and 2 bases for J; bases not matched to a gene: 8. Germline-derived CDR1 and CDR2 are MNHEY and SMNVEV (reference sequence). The CDR3 is 16 amino acids. The CDR3 sequence: CASSPGTGLFTDTQYF. The CDR3 DNA reads TGTGCCAGCAGTCCCGGGACAGGGTTGTTCACAGATACGCAGTATTTT.

The DNA of the CDR3 is TGTGCCAGCAGCTTAGGAGCCGCAACGAACACTGAAGCTTTCTTT. Translation: CASSLGAATNTEAFF. The chain has TRBV7-9 and TRBJ1-1; no clear D gene. The length of the CDR3 is 15 residues. From germline, CDR1 is SEHNR and CDR2 FQNEAQ (reference sequence). V lost 1 base to trimming and J lost 1 base, with 10 bases between them.

The chain joins TRBV7-8 to TRBJ2-7; possibly TRBD1 for D (6 bases). Trimming left V 3 bases short and J 0 bases short, with 9 bases between. The length of the CDR3 is 14 residues. The germline gives CDR1 SGHVS, CDR2 FQNEAQ. The CDR3 nucleotides read TGTGCCAGCAGCTTCCGGGACACCTCCTACGAGCAGTACTTC. It yields the protein CASSFRDTSYEQYF.

The V gene is TRBV5-5, the J gene TRBJ2-7; D possibly corresponds to TRBD1 (6 bases). V was trimmed by 0 bases and J by 3 bases, leaving 7 bases between them. The germline CDR1 and CDR2 sequences are SGHKS and YYEKEE (reference sequence). This CDR3 region has 13 residues. CDR3 residues: CASSLVRGYEQYF. In DNA, the CDR3 is TGTGCCAGCAGCTTGGTCAGGGGCTACGAGCAGTACTTC.

The chain has TRBV9 and TRBJ1-3; D is unresolved. V was trimmed by 2 bases and J by 0 bases, leaving 12 bases between them. The CDR3 has 16 amino acids. Germline CDR1 SGDLS, CDR2 YYNGEE. This chain's CDR3 is CASSVAGRSSGNTIYF. The CDR3 DNA reads as TGTGCCAGCAGCGTGGCGGGTCGGAGCTCTGGAAACACCATATATTTT.

The genes are TRBV27 and TRBJ1-2; 9 bases are a match to TRBD1. The CDR3 extends over 16 amino acids. The V gene's germline CDR1 is MNHEY and CDR2 SMNVEV (reference sequence). V lost 5 bases and J lost 4; bases outside the gene matches: 11. The CDR3 here is CASSPSPTGGTYGYTF. DNA of the CDR3: TGTGCCAGCAGTCCGAGCCCGACAGGGGGAACCTATGGCTACACCTTC.

The chain joins TRBV2 to TRBJ1-1; possibly TRBD1 for D (5 bases). Per germline, CDR1 SNHLY and CDR2 FYNNEI. The CDR3 totals 12 residues. V was pared by 5 bases and J by 5 bases, with 9 bases between. DNA for the CDR3: TGTGCCAGCAGTCCACAGGCTACTGAAGCTTTCTTT. Protein sequence: CASSPQATEAFF. The complete variable domain, with remaining parts taken from reference TRBV2 and TRBJ1-1, reads EPEVTQTPSHQVTQMGQEVILRCVPISNHLYFYWYRQILGQKVEFLVSFYNNEISEKSEIFDDQFSVERPDGSNFTLKIRSTKLEDSAMYFCASSPQATEAFFGQGTRLTVV.

This clone was found a few times. V and J are TRBV5-6 and TRBJ2-5, with 9 bases aligning to TRBD1. Germline CDR1 reads SGHDT; CDR2 reads YYEEEE. The CDR3 loop spans 13 amino acids. V was clipped by 0 bases and J by 13 bases; unmatched bases: 7. CDR3 coding DNA: TGTGCCAGCAGCTTGGATTATAGGACAGGGGCGTACTTC. Residues: CASSLDYRTGAYF.

V is TRBV11-1 and J is TRBJ2-2; no definite D call. Per germline, CDR1 SGHAT and CDR2 FQDESV (reference sequence). The CDR3 is 16 amino acids. With 5 bases removed from V and 1 base from J, the gap between germline ends came to 14 bases. Written as DNA, the CDR3 is TGTGCCAGCAGCCCCCGAGCCCCAAGGAACACCGGGGAGCTGTTTTTT. This encodes CASSPRAPRNTGELFF.

V is TRBV28 and J is TRBJ2-7; the D gene is possibly TRBD2 (6 bases). The CDR3 sequence is 15 residues long. Looked up from germline, CDR1 is MDHEN and CDR2 is SYDVKM. V was clipped by 3 bases and J by 2 bases, with 14 bases between them. CDR3 protein: CASSFPSGSAYEQYF. The CDR3 DNA reads TGTGCCAGCAGTTTTCCGAGCGGGTCGGCCTACGAGCAGTACTTC.